The source of this T cell receptor (beta chain) is a study of regulatory T cells in long-lasting Graves disease. Study-level information: Antithyroid drug exposure in newly diagnosed Graves' patients had lasted under 3 months. Findings of the study overall: Persistent patients had more shared public clonotypes (approximately 2,700) than new patients (approximately 920). Persistent disease preferred TRBV28, TRBJ1-2 and TRBJ2-5.

Looked up from germline, CDR1 is SNHLY and CDR2 is FYNNEI. The V and J ends lost 7 bases and 1 base, in that order; junction bases with no gene match: 10. This CDR3 has 17 amino acids. This clonotype was found many times. The antigen remains undetermined. Noted time point: newly diagnosed GD, antithyroid drugs for less than 3 months. After RNA was extracted from PBMCs, the TCR library was made from it. To make TCR beta libraries, researchers used iRepertoire HTBI primers and Arm-PCR of CDR3 regions. TCRdb reprocessed the multiplex PCR reads via MiXCR and lists one record per CDR3 protein. The sample yields roughly 530,000 distinct CDR3 sequences, approximately 16% seen once. These data also featured in a second study, about T cells in Graves' hyperthyroidism and ophthalmopathy. This second study notes: The TCR CDR3 first-round RT-PCR relied on the HTBI primer set.

The sequence derives from a woman aged 40-65 years with Graves disease. The J gene is TRBJ2-6, the V gene TRBV2; 7 nucleotides line up with TRBD2. Here the sequenced sample was peripheral blood mononuclear cells (PBMCs), taken at new diagnosis, from a patient treated with antithyroid drugs. The DNA for the CDR3 is TGTGCCAGCACTTACGGGGGAGGGAAGTCTGGGGCCAACGTCCTGACTTTC. This gives the protein CASTYGGGKSGANVLTF. The whole variable domain, filled in from reference TRBV2 and TRBJ2-6, reads EPEVTQTPSHQVTQMGQEVILRCVPISNHLYFYWYRQILGQKVEFLVSFYNNEISEKSEIFDDQFSVERPDGSNFTLKIRSTKLEDSAMYFCASTYGGGKSGANVLTFGAGSRLTVL.